The 9 T cell receptor beta chains given below trace back to one sample, sequenced in a study of early T cells in non-severe SARS-CoV-2 infection. TCRdb fed the 5' RACE reads into MiXCR, producing one record per CDR3 protein. The sample records 70,000 to 85,000 distinct CDR3 sequences, approximately 5% being singletons. This sample comprised whole blood, obtained at baseline. The receptors here all came from an adult who was a healthcare worker with PCR-confirmed SARS-CoV-2 infection or an uninfected control (not recorded which).

The genes are TRBV28 and TRBJ2-5, with no clear D. V lost 10 bases and J lost 1, with 13 bases in between. This CDR3 spans 13 amino acids. Germline CDR1 reads MDHEN; CDR2 reads SYDVKM. CDR3 loop: CAITSRIQETQYF. The DNA of the CDR3 is TGTGCCATCACATCGCGGATCCAAGAGACCCAGTACTTC.

A few counts support this clonotype. A read error is possible here, since a much larger clone lies one base away. This chain uses TRBV18 with TRBJ2-7, with 10 bases matching TRBD2. The CDR3 is made up of 14 amino acids. Per the germline V gene, CDR1 is KGHSH and CDR2 is LQKENI. The V and J ends lost 3 bases and 4 bases, in that order; junction bases with no gene match: 3. For the CDR3, the DNA is TGTGCCAGCTCACCGGCTAGCGGGAGTTACGAGCAGTACTTC. It specifies CASSPASGSYEQYF.

In its sample, this clonotype was seen a few times. The chain is built from TRBV28 and TRBJ1-2, with D possibly being TRBD1 (5 bases). The V gene lost 4 bases and the J gene lost 8 bases, with 11 bases spanning the gap. CDR3 length: 12 amino acids. Germline-derived CDR1 and CDR2 are MDHEN and SYDVKM. The CDR3 region is CASSSSREGYTF. The CDR3 DNA follows: TGTGCCAGCAGTTCTTCCAGGGAGGGCTACACCTTC.

This clonotype was seen at least ten times. The chain employs TRBV6-1 and TRBJ2-7, with 8 bases matching TRBD2. The CDR3 contains 17 residues. The trim removed 3 bases at V and 4 bases at J, leaving 14 bases unmatched. CDR1 MNHNS and CDR2 SASEGT come from the germline V gene. The CDR3 region has the DNA TGTGCCAGCAGTGATCCCCCCGGGGGAGCGGGGGCATACGAGCAGTACTTC. Residues: CASSDPPGGAGAYEQYF.

This clonotype was detected ten times or more. The chain uses TRBV6-1 and TRBJ1-4, with D unclear. This CDR3 region has 13 residues. The V end was cut by 3 bases, the J end by 8 bases, with 10 bases between. CDR1 is MNHNS, CDR2 SASEGT, per germline. The CDR3: CASSDVLQEKLFF. The CDR3 region has the DNA TGTGCCAGCAGTGACGTACTACAGGAAAAACTGTTTTTT.

This clonotype showed up just a few times. The rearrangement joins TRBV7-3 to TRBJ2-3, with TRBD2 as a possible D gene (6 bases). The CDR3 totals 15 residues. Trimming took off 3 bases at V and 2 bases at J, with 12 bases between the two ends. Germline loops: CDR1 SGHTA, CDR2 FQGTGA. The CDR3 sequence is CASSFEGLTTDTQYF. The CDR3 region has the DNA TGTGCCAGCAGCTTCGAAGGACTAACCACAGATACGCAGTATTTT.

This clonotype has more than one count but fewer than ten. J is TRBJ2-7 and V is TRBV5-1; D might be TRBD2 (5 bases). The CDR3 loop spans 12 amino acids. The V gene lost 7 bases and the J gene lost 7 bases, with 15 bases spanning the gap. CDR1 is SGHRS and CDR2 is YFSETQ in the germline V gene. CDR3 loop: CASGRGSEEQYF. The DNA for the CDR3 is TGCGCCAGCGGACGAGGGTCTGAGGAGCAGTACTTC.

At least ten counts were recorded for this clonotype. The chain joins TRBV12-3 or TRBV12-4 to TRBJ2-7; no firm D call. The CDR3 is made up of 12 amino acids. Trimming stripped 5 bases from V and 0 bases from J, with 5 bases between. This CDR3 is CASSTVSYEQYF. For the CDR3, the DNA is TGTGCCAGCAGTACGGTCTCCTACGAGCAGTACTTC.

This clonotype was observed at least ten times. The chain has TRBV12-3 or TRBV12-4 and TRBJ1-5; D gene unclear. Trimming cost V 6 bases and J 2 bases, with 14 bases left between them. The CDR3 runs to 15 residues. CDR3 nucleotides: TGTGCCAGCAGCTTGCGCGTTGCGGGCAATCAGCCCCAGCATTTT. Translating it yields CASSLRVAGNQPQHF.